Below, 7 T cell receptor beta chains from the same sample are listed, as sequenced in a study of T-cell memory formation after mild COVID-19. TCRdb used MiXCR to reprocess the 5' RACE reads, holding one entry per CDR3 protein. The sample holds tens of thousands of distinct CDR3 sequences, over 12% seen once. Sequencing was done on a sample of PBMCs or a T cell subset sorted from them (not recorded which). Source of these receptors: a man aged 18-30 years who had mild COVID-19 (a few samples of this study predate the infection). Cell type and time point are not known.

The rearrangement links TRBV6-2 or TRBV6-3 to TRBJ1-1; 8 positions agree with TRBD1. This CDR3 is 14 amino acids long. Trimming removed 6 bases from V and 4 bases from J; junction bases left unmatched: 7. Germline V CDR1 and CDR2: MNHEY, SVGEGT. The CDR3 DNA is TGTGCCAGCAGCGTGACAGGGGCGGGCACTGAAGCTTTCTTT. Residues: CASSVTGAGTEAFF.

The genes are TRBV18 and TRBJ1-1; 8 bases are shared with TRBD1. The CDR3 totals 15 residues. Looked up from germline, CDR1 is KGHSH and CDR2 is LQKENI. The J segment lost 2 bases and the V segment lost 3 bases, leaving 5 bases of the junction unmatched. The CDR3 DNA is TGTGCCAGCTCACCGCAGGGGGCGGTTAACACTGAAGCTTTCTTT. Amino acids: CASSPQGAVNTEAFF.

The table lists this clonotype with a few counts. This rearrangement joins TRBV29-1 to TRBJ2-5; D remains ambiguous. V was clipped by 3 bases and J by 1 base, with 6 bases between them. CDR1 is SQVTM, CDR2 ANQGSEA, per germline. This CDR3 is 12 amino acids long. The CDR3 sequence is CSVDESQETQYF. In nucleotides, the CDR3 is TGCAGCGTTGACGAGTCCCAAGAGACCCAGTACTTC.

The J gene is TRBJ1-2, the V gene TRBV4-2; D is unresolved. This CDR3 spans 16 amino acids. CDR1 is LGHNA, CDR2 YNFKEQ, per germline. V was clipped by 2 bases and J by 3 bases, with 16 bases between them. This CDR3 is CASSQTQMTSHYGYTF. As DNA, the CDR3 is TGTGCCAGCAGCCAAACTCAGATGACATCCCACTATGGCTACACCTTC.

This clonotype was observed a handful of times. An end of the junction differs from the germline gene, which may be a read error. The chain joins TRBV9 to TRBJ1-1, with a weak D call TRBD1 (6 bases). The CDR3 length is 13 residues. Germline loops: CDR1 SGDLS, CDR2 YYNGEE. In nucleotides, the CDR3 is TGTGCCAGCAGCGTAGGGGGGGGCACTGGAGCTTTCTTT. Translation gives CASSVGGGTGAFF. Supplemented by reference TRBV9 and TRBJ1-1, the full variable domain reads DSGVTQTPKHLITATGQRVTLRCSPRSGDLSVYWYQQSLDQGLQFLIQYYNGEERAKGNILERFSAQQFPDLHSELNLSSLELGDSALYFCASSVGGGTGAFFGQGTRLTVV.

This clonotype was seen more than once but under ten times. In DNA, the CDR3 is TGTGCCAGCCGGGGGAATACGCAGTATTTT. Translated, it gives CASRGNTQYF. The gene calls are TRBV7-9 and TRBJ2-3, with D perhaps TRBD2 (6 bases). Germline CDR1 SEHNR, CDR2 FQNEAQ (reference sequence). Deletions cut 8 bases from V and 7 bases from J, with 7 bases between. This CDR3 has 10 amino acids.

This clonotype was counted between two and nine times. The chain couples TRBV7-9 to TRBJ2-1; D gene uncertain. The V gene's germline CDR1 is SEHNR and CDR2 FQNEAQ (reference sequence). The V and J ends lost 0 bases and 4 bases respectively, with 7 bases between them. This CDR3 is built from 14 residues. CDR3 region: CASSLAHGYNEQFF. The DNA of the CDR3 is TGTGCCAGCAGCTTAGCGCATGGGTACAATGAGCAGTTCTTC. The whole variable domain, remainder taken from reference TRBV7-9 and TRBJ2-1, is DTGVSQNPRHKITKRGQNVTFRCDPISEHNRLYWYRQTLGQGPEFLTYFQNEAQLEKSRLLSDRFSAERPKGSFSTLEIQRTEQGDSAMYLCASSLAHGYNEQFFGPGTRLTVL.